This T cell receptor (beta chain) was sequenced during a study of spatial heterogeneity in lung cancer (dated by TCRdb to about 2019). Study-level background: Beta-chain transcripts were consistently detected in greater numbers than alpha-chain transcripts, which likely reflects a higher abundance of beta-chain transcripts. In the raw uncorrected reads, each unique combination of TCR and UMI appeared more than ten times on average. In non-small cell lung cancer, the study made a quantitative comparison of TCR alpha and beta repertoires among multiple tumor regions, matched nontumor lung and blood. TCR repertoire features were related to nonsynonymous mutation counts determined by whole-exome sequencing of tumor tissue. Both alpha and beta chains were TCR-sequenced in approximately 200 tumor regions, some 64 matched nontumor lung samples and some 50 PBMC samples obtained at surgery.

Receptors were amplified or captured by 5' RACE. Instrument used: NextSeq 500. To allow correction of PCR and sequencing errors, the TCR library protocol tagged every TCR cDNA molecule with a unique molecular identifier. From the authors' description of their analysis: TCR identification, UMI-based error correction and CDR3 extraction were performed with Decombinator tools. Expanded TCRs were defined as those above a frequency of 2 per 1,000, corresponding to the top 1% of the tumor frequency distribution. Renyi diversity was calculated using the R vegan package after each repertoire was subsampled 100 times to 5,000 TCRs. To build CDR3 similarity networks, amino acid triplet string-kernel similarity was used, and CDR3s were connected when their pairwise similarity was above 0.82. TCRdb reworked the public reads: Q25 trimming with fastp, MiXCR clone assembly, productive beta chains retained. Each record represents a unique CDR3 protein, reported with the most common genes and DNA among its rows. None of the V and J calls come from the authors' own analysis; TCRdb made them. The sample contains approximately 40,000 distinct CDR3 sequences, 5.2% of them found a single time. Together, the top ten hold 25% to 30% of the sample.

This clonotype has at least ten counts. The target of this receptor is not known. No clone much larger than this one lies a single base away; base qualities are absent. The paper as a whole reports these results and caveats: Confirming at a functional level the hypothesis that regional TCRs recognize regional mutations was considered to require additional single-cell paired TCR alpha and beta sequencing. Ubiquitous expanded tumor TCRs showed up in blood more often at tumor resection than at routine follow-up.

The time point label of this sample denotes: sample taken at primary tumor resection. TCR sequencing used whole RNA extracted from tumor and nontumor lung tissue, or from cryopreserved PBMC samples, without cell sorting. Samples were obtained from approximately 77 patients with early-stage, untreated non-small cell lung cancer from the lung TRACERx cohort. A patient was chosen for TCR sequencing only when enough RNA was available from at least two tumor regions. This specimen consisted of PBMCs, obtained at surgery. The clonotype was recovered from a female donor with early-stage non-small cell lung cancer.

The DNA is as follows: TGTGCCAGCAGTCCCCGACTTGCGGGGGTTCCAGATACGCAGTATTTT. It translates as CASSPRLAGVPDTQYF. In this chain, TRBV12-3 or TRBV12-4 is recombined with TRBJ2-3; the junction holds 7 bases that match TRBD2. V is pruned by 5 bases and J by 4 bases, leaving 12 bases of the junction without a gene match. The CDR3, cysteine through phenylalanine, is 16 amino acids long. Of the read, only the CDR3 DNA is kept; its 48 bases are in frame from base 1.